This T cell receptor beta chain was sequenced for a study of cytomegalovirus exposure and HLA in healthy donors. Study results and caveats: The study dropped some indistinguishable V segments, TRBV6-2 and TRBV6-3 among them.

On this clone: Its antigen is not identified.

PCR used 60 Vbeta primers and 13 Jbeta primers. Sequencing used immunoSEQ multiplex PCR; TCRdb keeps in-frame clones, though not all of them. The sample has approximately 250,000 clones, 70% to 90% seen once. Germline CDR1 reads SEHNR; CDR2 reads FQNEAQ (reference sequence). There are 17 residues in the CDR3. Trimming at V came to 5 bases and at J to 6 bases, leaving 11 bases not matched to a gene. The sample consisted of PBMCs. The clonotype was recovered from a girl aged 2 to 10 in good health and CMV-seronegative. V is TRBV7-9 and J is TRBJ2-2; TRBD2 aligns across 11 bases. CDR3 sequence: CASSLFTSGGGSGELFF. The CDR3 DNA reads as TGTGCCAGCAGCCTCTTCACTAGCGGGGGAGGTTCCGGGGAGCTGTTTTTT.